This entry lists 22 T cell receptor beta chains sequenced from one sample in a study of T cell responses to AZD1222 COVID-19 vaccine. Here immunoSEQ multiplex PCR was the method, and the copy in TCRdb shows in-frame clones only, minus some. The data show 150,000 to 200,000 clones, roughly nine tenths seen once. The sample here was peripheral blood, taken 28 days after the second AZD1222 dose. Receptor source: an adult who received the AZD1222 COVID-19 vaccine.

CDR3 protein: CASRLTGYGGYTF. DNA of the CDR3: TGTGCCAGCAGATTGACAGGATATGGCGGCTACACCTTC. V gene TRBV11-2 combines with J gene TRBJ1-2; tentative D call: TRBD1 (6 bases). Germline CDR1 SGHAT, CDR2 FQNNGV. V was pared by 6 bases and J by 8 bases, with 16 bases between. The CDR3 has 13 amino acids.

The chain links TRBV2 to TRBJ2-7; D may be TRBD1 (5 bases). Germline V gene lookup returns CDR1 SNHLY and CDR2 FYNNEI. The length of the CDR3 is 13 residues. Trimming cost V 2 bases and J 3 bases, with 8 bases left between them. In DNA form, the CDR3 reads TGTGCCAGCAGTGAACGGCAGGGCTACGAGCAGTACTTC. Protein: CASSERQGYEQYF.

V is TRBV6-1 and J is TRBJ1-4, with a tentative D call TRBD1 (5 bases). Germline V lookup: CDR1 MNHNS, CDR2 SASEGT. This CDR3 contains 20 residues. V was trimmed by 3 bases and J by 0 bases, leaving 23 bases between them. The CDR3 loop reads CASSDYGRGGRITTNEKLFF. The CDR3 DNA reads TGTGCCAGCAGTGACTATGGACGGGGCGGCCGCATTACAACTAATGAAAAACTGTTTTTT.

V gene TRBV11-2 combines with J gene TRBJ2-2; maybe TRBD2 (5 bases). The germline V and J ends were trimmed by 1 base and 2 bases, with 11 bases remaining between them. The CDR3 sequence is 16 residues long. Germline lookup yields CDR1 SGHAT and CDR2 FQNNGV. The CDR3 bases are TGTGCCAGCAGCTTAGGCCTAGCCTTTAACACCGGGGAGCTGTTTTTT. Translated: CASSLGLAFNTGELFF.

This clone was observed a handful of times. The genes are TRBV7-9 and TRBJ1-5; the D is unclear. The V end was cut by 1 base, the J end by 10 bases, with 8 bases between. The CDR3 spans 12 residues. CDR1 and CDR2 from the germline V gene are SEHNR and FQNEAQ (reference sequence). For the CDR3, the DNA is TGTGCCAGCAGCTTAGAGATCGGACCCCAGCATTTT. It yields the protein CASSLEIGPQHF.

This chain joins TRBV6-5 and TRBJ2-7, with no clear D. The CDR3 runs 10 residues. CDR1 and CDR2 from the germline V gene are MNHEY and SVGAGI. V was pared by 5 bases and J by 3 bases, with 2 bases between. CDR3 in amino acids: CASSNYEQYF. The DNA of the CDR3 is TGTGCCAGCAGTAACTACGAGCAGTACTTC.

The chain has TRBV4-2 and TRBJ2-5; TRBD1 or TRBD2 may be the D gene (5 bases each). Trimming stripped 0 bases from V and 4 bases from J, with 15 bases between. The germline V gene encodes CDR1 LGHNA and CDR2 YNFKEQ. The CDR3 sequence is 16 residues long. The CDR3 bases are TGTGCCAGCAGCCAAGAAGGGGCACTAGTCGCAGAGACCCAGTACTTC. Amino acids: CASSQEGALVAETQYF.

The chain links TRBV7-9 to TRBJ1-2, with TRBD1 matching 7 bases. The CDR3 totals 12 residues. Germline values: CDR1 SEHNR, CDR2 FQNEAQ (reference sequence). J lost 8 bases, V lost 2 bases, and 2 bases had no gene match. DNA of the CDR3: TGTGCCAGCAGCTTACAGGGGGAAGGCTACACCTTC. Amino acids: CASSLQGEGYTF.

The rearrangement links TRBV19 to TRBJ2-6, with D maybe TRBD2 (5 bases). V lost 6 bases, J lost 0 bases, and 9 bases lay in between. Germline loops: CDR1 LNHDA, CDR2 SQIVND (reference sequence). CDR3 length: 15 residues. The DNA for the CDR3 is TGTGCCAGTAGAAGCGGCAGCTCTGGGGCCAACGTCCTGACTTTC. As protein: CASRSGSSGANVLTF.

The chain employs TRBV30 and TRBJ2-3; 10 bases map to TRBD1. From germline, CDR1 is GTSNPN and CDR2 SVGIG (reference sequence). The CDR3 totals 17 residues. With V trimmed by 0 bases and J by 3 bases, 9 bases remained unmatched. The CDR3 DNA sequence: TGTGCCTGGAGTGTCCGGTATGACAGGGGGCTTACAGATACGCAGTATTTT. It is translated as CAWSVRYDRGLTDTQYF. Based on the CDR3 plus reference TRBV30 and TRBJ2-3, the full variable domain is SQTIHQWPATLVQPVGSPLSLECTVEGTSNPNLYWYRQAAGRGLQLLFYSVGIGQISSEVPQNLSASRPQDRQFILSSKKLLLSDSGFYLCAWSVRYDRGLTDTQYFGPGTRLTVL.

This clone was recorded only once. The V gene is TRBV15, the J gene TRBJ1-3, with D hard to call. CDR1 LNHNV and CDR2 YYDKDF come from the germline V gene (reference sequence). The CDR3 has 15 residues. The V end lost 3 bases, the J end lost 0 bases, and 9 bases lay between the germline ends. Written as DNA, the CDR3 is TGTGCCACCAGCAGGGATAGGAGCTCTGGAAACACCATATATTTT. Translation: CATSRDRSSGNTIYF.

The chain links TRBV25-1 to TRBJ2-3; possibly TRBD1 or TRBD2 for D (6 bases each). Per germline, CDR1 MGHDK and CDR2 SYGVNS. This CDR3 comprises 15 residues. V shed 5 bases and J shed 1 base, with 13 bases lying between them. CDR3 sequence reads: CASSRGQWGTDTQYF. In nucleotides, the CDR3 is TGTGCCAGCAGTCGGGGGCAGTGGGGCACAGATACGCAGTATTTT.

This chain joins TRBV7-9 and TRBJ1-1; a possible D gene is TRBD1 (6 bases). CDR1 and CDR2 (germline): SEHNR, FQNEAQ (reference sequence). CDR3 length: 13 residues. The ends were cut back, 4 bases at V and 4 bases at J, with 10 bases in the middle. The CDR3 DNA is TGTGCCAGCAGCTCAGGGGTTTCCACTGAAGCTTTCTTT. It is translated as CASSSGVSTEAFF.

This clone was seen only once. The CDR3 nucleotides read TGTGCCAGCAGCGCAATGGCGGGCGGGCTAATGAACACCGGGGAGCTGTTTTTT. Translating gives CASSAMAGGLMNTGELFF. The chain employs TRBV9 and TRBJ2-2; TRBD2 might be the D (5 bases). Germline CDR1 is SGDLS and CDR2 is YYNGEE. CDR3 length equals 18 residues. Between the trimmed V and J ends, which lost 3 bases and 1 base, there was a span of 19 bases.

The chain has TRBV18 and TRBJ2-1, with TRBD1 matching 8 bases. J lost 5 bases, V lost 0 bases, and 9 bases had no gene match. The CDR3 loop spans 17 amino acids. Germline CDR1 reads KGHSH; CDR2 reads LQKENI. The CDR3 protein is CASSPPGRQGANNEQFF. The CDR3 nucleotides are TGTGCCAGCTCACCACCGGGAAGGCAGGGGGCTAACAATGAGCAGTTCTTC.

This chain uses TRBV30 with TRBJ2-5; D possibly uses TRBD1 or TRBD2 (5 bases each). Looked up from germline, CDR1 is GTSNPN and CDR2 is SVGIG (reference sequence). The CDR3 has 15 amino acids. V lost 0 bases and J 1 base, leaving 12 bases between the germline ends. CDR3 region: CAWSVPLGPQETQYF. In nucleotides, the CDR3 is TGTGCCTGGAGTGTACCTTTGGGACCCCAAGAGACCCAGTACTTC. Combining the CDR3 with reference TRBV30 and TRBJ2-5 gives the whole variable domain SQTIHQWPATLVQPVGSPLSLECTVEGTSNPNLYWYRQAAGRGLQLLFYSVGIGQISSEVPQNLSASRPQDRQFILSSKKLLLSDSGFYLCAWSVPLGPQETQYFGPGTRLLVL.

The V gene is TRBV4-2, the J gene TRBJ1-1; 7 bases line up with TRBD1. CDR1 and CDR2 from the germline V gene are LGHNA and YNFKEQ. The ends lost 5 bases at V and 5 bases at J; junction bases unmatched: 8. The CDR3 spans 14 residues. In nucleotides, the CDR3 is TGTGCCAGCAGCTCCAGGGACAGAGGAACTGAAGCTTTCTTT. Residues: CASSSRDRGTEAFF.

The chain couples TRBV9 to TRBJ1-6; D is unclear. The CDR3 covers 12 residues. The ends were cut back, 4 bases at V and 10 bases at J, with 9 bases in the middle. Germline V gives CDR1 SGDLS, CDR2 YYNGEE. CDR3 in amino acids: CASSQASSPLHF. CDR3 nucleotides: TGTGCCAGCAGCCAAGCCTCGTCACCCCTCCACTTT.

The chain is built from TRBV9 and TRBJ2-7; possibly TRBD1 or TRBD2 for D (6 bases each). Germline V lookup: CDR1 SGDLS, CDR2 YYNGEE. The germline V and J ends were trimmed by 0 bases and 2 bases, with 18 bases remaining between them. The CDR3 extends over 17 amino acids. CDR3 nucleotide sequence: TGTGCCAGCAGCGTAGGGGGCGGGGCAGGGGTTCCCTACGAGCAGTACTTC. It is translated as CASSVGGGAGVPYEQYF.

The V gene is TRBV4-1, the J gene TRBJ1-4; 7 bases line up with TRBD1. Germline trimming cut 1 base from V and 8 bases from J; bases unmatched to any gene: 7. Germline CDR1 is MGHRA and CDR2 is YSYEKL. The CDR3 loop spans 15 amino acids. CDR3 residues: CASSQGRQGREKLFF. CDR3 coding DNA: TGCGCCAGCAGCCAAGGGAGACAGGGCCGGGAAAAACTGTTTTTT.

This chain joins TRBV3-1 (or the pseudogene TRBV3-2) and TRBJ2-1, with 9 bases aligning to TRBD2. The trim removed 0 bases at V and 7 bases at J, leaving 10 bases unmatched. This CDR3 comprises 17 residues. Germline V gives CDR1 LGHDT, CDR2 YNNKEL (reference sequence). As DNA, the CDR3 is TGTGCCAGCAGCCAAGATCGGTTAGCGGGAGTTGTGAATGAGCAGTTCTTC. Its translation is CASSQDRLAGVVNEQFF.

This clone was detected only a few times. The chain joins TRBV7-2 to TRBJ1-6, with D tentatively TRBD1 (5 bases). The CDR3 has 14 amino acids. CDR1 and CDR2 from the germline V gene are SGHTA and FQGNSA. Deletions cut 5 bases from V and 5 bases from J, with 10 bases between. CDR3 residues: CASSPQVDNSPLHF. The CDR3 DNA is TGTGCCAGCAGCCCACAGGTTGATAATTCACCCCTCCACTTT.